The 2 T cell receptor beta chains below all came from one sample that was sequenced in a study of OX40 agonist ivuxolimab in advanced cancers. Sequencing used immunoSEQ multiplex PCR; TCRdb keeps in-frame clones, though not all of them. The table includes some 60,000 clones, approximately 83% detected once. Sample: CD4+ or CD8+ T cells sorted from blood, taken in a trial of the OX40 agonist ivuxolimab. The receptors come from an adult with an advanced solid tumor such as melanoma, head and neck, liver or kidney cancer.

V gene TRBV4-2 combines with J gene TRBJ2-1; D ambiguous. Trimming left V 0 bases short and J 5 bases short, with 5 bases between. Germline lookup yields CDR1 LGHNA and CDR2 YNFKEQ. The CDR3 loop spans 13 amino acids. CDR3: CASSQEGNNEQFF. In DNA, the CDR3 is TGTGCCAGCAGCCAAGAAGGTAACAATGAGCAGTTCTTC.

The chain joins TRBV18 to TRBJ2-7, with TRBD1 matching over 7 bases. The V and J ends lost 6 bases and 4 bases, in that order; junction bases with no gene match: 3. Per germline, CDR1 KGHSH and CDR2 LQKENI. The CDR3 covers 12 residues. CDR3 sequence: CASSPTGYEQYF. The CDR3 DNA sequence: TGTGCCAGCTCGCCGACAGGGTACGAGCAGTACTTC.